These T cell receptor beta chains were read from a single sample in a study of response to subunit inactivated influenza vaccine. TCRdb called the RT-PCR reads again in MiXCR, with one record for every CDR3 protein. The sample includes over 400,000 distinct CDR3 sequences, under 15% seen only once; the top ten take around 13%. This material consisted of PBMCs from blood, taken 45 days after vaccination. Receptors were obtained from a middle-aged man who received an inactivated influenza vaccine. Both conserved end residues are part of each CDR3.

V | CDR3
TRBV2 | CASSLGTQRGGFGTDTQYF
TRBV5-5 | CASSSRGYQETQYF
TRBV7-3 | CASSLVPGNSGANVLTF
TRBV5-1 | CASSPRLAGAGEQYF
TRBV12-3/TRBV12-4 | CASTGSSWVTDTQYF
TRBV6-1 | CASRRTGPQRYASYEQYF
TRBV30 | CAWSAAKNIQYF
TRBV20-1 | CSARESSGGYGYTF
TRBV20-1 | CSAREPLIDTQYF
TRBV12-3/TRBV12-4 | CASSLLLTGPFF
TRBV3-1 | CASRGTSGGSYNEQFF
TRBV5-5 | CASSFHAPGQGTGELFF
TRBV5-1 | CASSLWGPSYEQYF
TRBV6-1 | CASSVDRVKAGELFF
TRBV7-2 | CASSRYSGGTDTQYF
TRBV19 | CASNAGVRTEAFF
TRBV28 | CASSPPPLETQYF
TRBV11-2 | CASTDLLRDRGHEQYF
TRBV20-1 | CSARDMGGNTIYF
TRBV7-8 | CASRRLTSGGGDEQFF
TRBV20-1 | CSASPGRETQYF
TRBV12-3/TRBV12-4 | CASKDNRPGQGITF
TRBV12-3/TRBV12-4 | CASSPHLNRVGELFF
TRBV27 | CASRGLAGVGQFF
TRBV29-1 | CSAGQGFYEQYF
TRBV4-2 | CASSQGNGGMYNEQFF
TRBV5-5 | CASSPGLGRYNEQFF
TRBV20-1 | CSARDLGSGSGTDTQYF
TRBV5-4 | CASSLDTGLVYYNEQFF
TRBV7-2 | CASSLRGMNTGELFF
TRBV27 | CASTPLWAGGSTDTQYF
TRBV4-3 | CASSRDRRATNEKLFF
TRBV10-3 | CAISAGQGNQPQHF
TRBV12-3/TRBV12-4 | CVTHGLAGGVLF
TRBV12-3/TRBV12-4 | CASSSGIMQTEAFF
TRBV20-1 | CSARNYNTGTYGYNF
TRBV4-2 | CASSPRQGPIFGTDTQYF
TRBV20-1 | CSAPPDPGLVWNEQFF
TRBV7-9 | CASSLLAGGPCEQFF
TRBV4-3 | CASSQDEQGTGGSYEQYF
TRBV7-3 | CASSSAGTGANVLTF
TRBV7-2 | CASSLAIGEQYF